The clone carrying this T cell receptor (beta chain) occurred a few times. This entry comes from a study of tumor-infiltrating lymphocytes in primary liver carcinoma. In the study overall: Ranging in age from 30 to 69 years, the patients were men and women.

Production of TCR beta cDNA used around 0.45 ug total RNA together with a constant-region primer. Three nested multiplex PCR rounds, a slightly modified ARM-PCR, produced the libraries for TCR beta. Running roughly 10 cycles apiece, the first two PCR rounds relied on TRBV1-TRBV30 forward primers together with a C-beta reverse primer. TCRdb re-analysed the multiplex PCR reads in MiXCR, keeping a single row per CDR3 protein. The table has about 70,000 distinct CDR3 sequences, approximately 70% seen once. Co-extraction of both nucleic acids (RNA and DNA) used roughly 19-33 mg of unsorted bulk tissue. This CDR3 region has 15 residues. Germline lookup yields CDR1 MDHEN and CDR2 SYDVKM. V trimming: 7 bases; J trimming: 3 bases; junction bases outside the gene matches: 11.

The chain joins TRBV28 to TRBJ2-7, with 8 nucleotides matching TRBD1. The receptor's source is a man in his forties or fifties with primary liver carcinoma and hepatitis B virus infection. Sequenced sample: liver tumor tissue from sampling region 4. Noted subset: tumor region T4, right-lateral pole. The CDR3 loop is CASTSGQGRNYEQYF. CDR3 in DNA: TGTGCCAGCACCTCAGGACAGGGAAGAAACTACGAGCAGTACTTC.